These T cell receptor beta chains were read from a single sample in a study of blood T cell repertoires in COVID-19. The method was immunoSEQ multiplex PCR; TCRdb's version includes in-frame clones alone and lacks a portion of them. The profile shows about 400,000 clones, 70% to 90% of them singletons. Sequences were obtained from PBMCs or T cells enriched from blood (not recorded which). The receptors were sampled from a woman in her thirties or forties with acute COVID-19. CDR3s include the opening cysteine and the closing phenylalanine or tryptophan. The order of the fields is CDR3 length, J gene, V gene, CDR3 protein.

12 TRBJ1-2 TRBV30 CAWSSVPLGYTF
14 TRBJ1-5 TRBV27 CASSYGGGNQPQHF
14 TRBJ1-6 TRBV27 CASSLRQGNSPLHF
15 TRBJ1-1 TRBV5-1 CASSLGTGGNTEAFF
14 TRBJ1-2 TRBV19 CASSQGGYNYGYTF
13 TRBJ1-2 TRBV13 CASSGVEGYGYTF
17 TRBJ2-1 TRBV4-1 CASSQVAWAREAREQFF
15 TRBJ1-1 TRBV7-9 CASSTTAGGWTEAFF
12 TRBJ2-1 TRBV4-1 CASSHMLVEQFF
14 TRBJ2-3 TRBV5-1 CASSLGGPPDTQYF
15 TRBJ2-3 TRBV24-1 CATSAGQGATDTQYF
15 TRBJ1-6 TRBV30 CAWSVDGRGNSPLHF
13 TRBJ1-1 TRBV7-9 CASSLYGNTEAFF
12 TRBJ2-1 TRBV2 CASRDGTVGQFF
15 TRBJ1-6 TRBV14 CASSQLRGPGSPLHF
13 TRBJ2-5 TRBV6-5 CASFNGPGETQYF